This T cell receptor beta chain was found in a study of cytomegalovirus exposure and HLA in healthy donors. On the study more broadly: Early release data held some 80 million unique TCRs from HLA-typed donors.

This clone was observed once. What it binds is not known. The germline V gene has CDR1 LNHDA and CDR2 SQIVND (reference sequence). The CDR3 has 18 amino acids. V trimming: 3 bases; J trimming: 5 bases; junction bases outside the gene matches: 12. The PCR contained 60 Vbeta and 13 Jbeta primers. Clones were sequenced by immunoSEQ multiplex PCR, and TCRdb holds only the in-frame ones, with some missing. The data show under 100,000 clones, about 74% seen once. Overall study findings and caveats: Specificity for CMV antigens was confirmed in vitro for a few of the CMV-associated chains.

The receptor's source is a woman in her 50s in good health and CMV-seropositive. The sample consisted of PBMCs. The chain uses TRBV19 and TRBJ2-3, with 12 bases fitting TRBD2. CDR3 DNA: TGTGCCAGTAGTATCGGACTAGCGGGATCCGGAGTTGGAGATACGCAGTATTTT. It encodes CASSIGLAGSGVGDTQYF.